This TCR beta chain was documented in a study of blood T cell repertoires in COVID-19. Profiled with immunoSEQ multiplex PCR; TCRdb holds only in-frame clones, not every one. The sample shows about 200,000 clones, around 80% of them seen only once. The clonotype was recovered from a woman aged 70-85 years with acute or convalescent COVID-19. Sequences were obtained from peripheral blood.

Here the CDR3 DNA reads TGTGCCAGCTCACCACCGCTAGGGGGCCATACTGAAGCTTTCTTT. Translated, it gives CASSPPLGGHTEAFF. This sequence joins TRBV18 and TRBJ1-1; 7 bases agree with TRBD1. Germline V gene data show CDR1 as KGHSH and CDR2 as LQKENI. The CDR3 length is 15 residues. Trimming at V came to 0 bases and at J to 5 bases, leaving 6 bases not matched to a gene.